This T cell receptor (beta chain) was obtained from a study of blood T cells in healthy people across ages. Overall study context: In model experiments, template switching was able to capture about one barcoded beta molecule for every two T cells that were present.

Notes on the study in general: Fewer expanded clones and more diversity marked long-lived versus aged donors.

Each donor supplied about 9.6 milliliters of peripheral blood. This clonotype was observed at least ten times. Its antigen remains unidentified. Germline CDR1 reads MNHEY; CDR2 reads SVGAGI. The CDR3 totals 15 residues. Trimming pared 2 bases from V and 3 bases from J, leaving 13 bases between. The second PCR ran about 6 to 12 cycles with a sample-barcoded 5' primer and J-beta primers. Per sample, CDR3-containing paired-end reads numbered at least 3 million. TCRdb independently ran MiXCR on the 5' RACE reads; one entry per CDR3 protein. Here the sample spans some 900,000 distinct CDR3 sequences, roughly 26% being singletons.

The sample taken for sequencing was blood. The sequence came from a woman older than 75 in good health. This chain joins TRBV6-5 and TRBJ1-2, with D tentatively TRBD1 (5 bases). Here the CDR3 DNA reads TGTGCCAGCAGTTACGGGGGGGTGGCATACTATGGCTACACCTTC. This codes for CASSYGGVAYYGYTF.